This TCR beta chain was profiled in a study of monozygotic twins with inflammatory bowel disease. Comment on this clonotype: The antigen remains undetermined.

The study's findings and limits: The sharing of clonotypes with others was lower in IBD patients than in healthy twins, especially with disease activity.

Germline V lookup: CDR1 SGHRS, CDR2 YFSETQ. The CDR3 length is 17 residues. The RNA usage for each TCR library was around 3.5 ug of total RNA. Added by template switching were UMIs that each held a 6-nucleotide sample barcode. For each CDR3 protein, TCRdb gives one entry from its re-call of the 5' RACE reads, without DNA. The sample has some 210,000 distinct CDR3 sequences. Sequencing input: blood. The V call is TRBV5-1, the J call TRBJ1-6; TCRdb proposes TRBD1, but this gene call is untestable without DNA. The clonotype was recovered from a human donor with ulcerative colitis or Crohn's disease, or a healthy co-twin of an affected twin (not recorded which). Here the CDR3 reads CASSLVDSSTYNSPLHF.